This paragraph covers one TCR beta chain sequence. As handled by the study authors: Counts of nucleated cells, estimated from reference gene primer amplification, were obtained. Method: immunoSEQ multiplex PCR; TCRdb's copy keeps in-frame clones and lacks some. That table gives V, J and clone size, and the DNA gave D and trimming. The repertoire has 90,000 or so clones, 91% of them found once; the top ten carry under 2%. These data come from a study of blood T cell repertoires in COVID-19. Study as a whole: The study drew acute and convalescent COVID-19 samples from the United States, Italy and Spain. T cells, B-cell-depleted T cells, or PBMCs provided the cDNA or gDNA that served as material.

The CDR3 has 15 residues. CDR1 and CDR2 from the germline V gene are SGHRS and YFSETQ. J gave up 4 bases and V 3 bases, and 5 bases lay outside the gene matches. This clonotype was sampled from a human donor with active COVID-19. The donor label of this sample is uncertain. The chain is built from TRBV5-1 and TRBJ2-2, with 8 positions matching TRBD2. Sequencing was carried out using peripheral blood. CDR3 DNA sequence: TGCGCCAGCAGCTCGCAGCGGGAGAGCACCGGGGAGCTGTTTTTT. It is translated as CASSSQRESTGELFF.